This T cell receptor beta chain was identified during a study of blood T cell repertoires in COVID-19. Across the whole study: Researchers got acute and convalescent COVID-19 samples from the United States, Italy and Spain. The cDNA or gDNA used as material had been derived from T cells, B-cell-depleted T cells, or PBMCs.

This clone was seen only once. Deletions cut 10 bases from V and 0 bases from J, with 11 bases between. The CDR3 runs 13 residues. Germline CDR1 and CDR2: MDHEN and SYDVKM. Original handling: The assay estimated nucleated cells by amplifying reference gene primers. Sequencing was performed with immunoSEQ multiplex PCR; in TCRdb, only in-frame clones are kept and a portion is missing. Clone size and the V and J calls come from that table; the DNA yielded D and trimming. Altogether 120,000 or so clones are present, roughly 80% being singletons, with the ten largest covering 2.5%. The sequence derives from a man aged 45-65 years with acute or convalescent COVID-19. This chain joins TRBV28 and TRBJ2-3; D is perhaps TRBD1 (6 bases). The sample was peripheral blood. Written as DNA, the CDR3 is TGTGCCATTTTGAGGGGGAGCACAGATACGCAGTATTTT. Translating gives CAILRGSTDTQYF.